These 24 T cell receptor beta chains originate from one sample sequenced in a study of T cells in narcolepsy. TCRdb's table, derived via immunoSEQ multiplex PCR, lists solely in-frame clones and lacks some. Seen here are tens of thousands of clones, more than 70% observed once, and the top ten hold 0.85% to 1%. The material sequenced was memory (CD45RA-) CD4+ T cells from blood. Every receptor here comes from a human donor in good health.

The chain is built from TRBV5-6 and TRBJ2-4; D is undetermined. V dropped 1 base and J dropped 3 bases, with 11 bases sitting between them. Germline CDR1 reads SGHDT; CDR2 reads YYEEEE. The CDR3 is made up of 15 amino acids. The CDR3 loop is CASSLYIGGKNIQYF. The CDR3 coding sequence is TGTGCCAGCAGCTTGTATATTGGTGGCAAAAACATTCAGTACTTC.

The chain uses TRBV5-1 and TRBJ2-3; 9 positions agree with TRBD2. This CDR3 comprises 17 residues. Per germline, CDR1 SGHRS and CDR2 YFSETQ. V lost 2 bases and J lost 3; bases outside the gene matches: 10. CDR3 amino acids: CASSFGGGAGGTDTQYF. For the CDR3, the DNA is TGCGCCAGCAGCTTTGGCGGGGGGGCCGGAGGAACAGATACGCAGTATTTT.

The genes are TRBV6-1 and TRBJ1-4, with 7 bases aligning to TRBD1. V dropped 2 bases and J dropped 6; count of bases not matched to a gene: 9. This CDR3 contains 16 residues. Germline lookup yields CDR1 MNHNS and CDR2 SASEGT. The CDR3 is CASSETAGGSDEKLFF. CDR3 sequence (DNA): TGTGCCAGCAGTGAAACGGCAGGGGGATCTGATGAAAAACTGTTTTTT.

The chain joins TRBV13 to TRBJ2-7, with TRBD2 as a possible D gene (5 bases). Trimming removed 2 bases from V and 3 bases from J, with 8 bases in between. CDR1 is PRHDT and CDR2 is FYEKMQ in the germline V gene (reference sequence). The CDR3 spans 13 residues. This CDR3 is CASSLNGLYEQYF. The CDR3 region has the DNA TGTGCCAGCAGCTTAAACGGACTCTACGAGCAGTACTTC.

The chain couples TRBV11-2 to TRBJ2-1; 8 nucleotides agree with TRBD1. Germline lookup yields CDR1 SGHAT and CDR2 FQNNGV. Losses at the gene ends were 1 base for V and 1 base for J; bases not matched to a gene: 9. The CDR3 is made up of 18 amino acids. The CDR3 here is CASSLGRGRESSYNEQFF. The CDR3, as DNA: TGTGCCAGCAGCTTAGGCAGGGGGCGAGAAAGTTCCTACAATGAGCAGTTCTTC.

The chain has TRBV6-1 and TRBJ2-7; 10 positions match TRBD1. V gave up 7 bases and J gave up 4 bases; unmatched junction bases: 4. Germline CDR1 MNHNS, CDR2 SASEGT. The CDR3 loop spans 13 amino acids. The CDR3 here is CASIEGQGYEQYF. The CDR3 DNA is TGTGCCAGCATCGAGGGACAGGGGTACGAGCAGTACTTC.

This clone was found once. The chain employs TRBV19 and TRBJ1-1; the D is unclear. This CDR3 spans 13 amino acids. The germline gives CDR1 LNHDA, CDR2 SQIVND (reference sequence). V dropped 3 bases and J dropped 7 bases, with 12 bases sitting between them. CDR3 coding DNA: TGTGCCAGTAGTATCGGCTACTTCAGTGAAGCTTTCTTT. It translates to CASSIGYFSEAFF. Full variable domain (rest looked up from reference TRBV19 and TRBJ1-1): DGGITQSPKYLFRKEGQNVTLSCEQNLNHDAMYWYRQDPGQGLRLIYYSQIVNDFQKGDIAEGYSVSREKKESFPLTVTSAQKNPTAFYLCASSIGYFSEAFFGQGTRLTVV.

This chain joins TRBV5-4 and TRBJ1-4; D gene uncertain. Trimming stripped 2 bases from V and 5 bases from J, with 7 bases between. CDR1 is SGHNT, CDR2 YYREEE, per germline (reference sequence). The CDR3 is 13 amino acids. The CDR3 loop reads CASSLPPNEKLFF. The CDR3 nucleotides read TGTGCCAGCAGCTTACCCCCGAATGAAAAACTGTTTTTT.

This clone was detected a few times. The chain is built from TRBV12-5 and TRBJ2-3; D gene unclear. CDR3 length equals 14 residues. Germline V gene sequence: CDR1 LGHNT, CDR2 FRNRAP. Between the trimmed V and J ends, which lost 6 bases and 0 bases, there was a span of 10 bases. The CDR3 region is CASGRHQSTDTQYF. Here the CDR3 DNA reads TGTGCTAGTGGCCGCCACCAAAGCACAGATACGCAGTATTTT. Drawing the rest from reference TRBV12-5 and TRBJ2-3, the complete variable domain is DARVTQTPRHKVTEMGQEVTMRCQPILGHNTVFWYRQTMMQGLELLAYFRNRAPLDDSGMPKDRFSAEMPDATLATLKIQPSEPRDSAVYFCASGRHQSTDTQYFGPGTRLTVL.

The V and J genes are TRBV6-6 and TRBJ1-5, with unresolved D. Germline-derived CDR1 and CDR2 are MNHNY and SVGAGI (reference sequence). The V end lost 0 bases, the J end lost 8 bases, and 11 bases lay between the germline ends. The CDR3 has 14 residues. CDR3 residues: CASSYSNKWEPQHF. The CDR3 nucleotides are TGTGCCAGCAGTTACTCGAACAAATGGGAGCCCCAGCATTTT.

This clone appeared a few times. Written as DNA, the CDR3 is TGTGCCAGCAGCTCCGCCTTCAATGGCGAGCAGTACTTC. It specifies CASSSAFNGEQYF. The chain couples TRBV7-2 to TRBJ2-7; D ambiguous. In germline, CDR1 is SGHTA, CDR2 FQGNSA. V lost 4 bases and J lost 6, with 13 bases in between. The CDR3 covers 13 residues. Looking up the rest from reference TRBV7-2 and TRBJ2-7 gives the full variable domain: GAGVSQSPSNKVTEKGKDVELRCDPISGHTALYWYRQSLGQGLEFLIYFQGNSAPDKSGLPSDRFSAERTGGSVSTLTIQRTQQEDSAVYLCASSSAFNGEQYFGPGTRLTVT.

This clone showed up just once. V is TRBV5-5 and J is TRBJ1-5; no clear D. V was trimmed by 0 bases and J by 5 bases, leaving 12 bases between them. This CDR3 has 15 residues. Germline V gene data show CDR1 as SGHKS and CDR2 as YYEKEE (reference sequence). The CDR3 loop is CASSLVPFQDQPQHF. The CDR3 nucleotides are TGTGCCAGCAGCTTGGTGCCGTTTCAAGATCAGCCCCAGCATTTT.

This clone appeared once. The chain employs TRBV6-4 and TRBJ2-1; 7 nucleotides match TRBD2. The CDR3 consists of 13 residues. Germline V lookup: CDR1 MRHNA, CDR2 SNTAGT. Trimming took 2 bases from V and 9 from J; bases not matched to a gene: 4. CDR3 coding DNA: TGTGCCAGCAGTGACGCGGCTAGCGGTGAGCAGTTCTTC. This sequence encodes CASSDAASGEQFF.

This clone has only one observation. The V gene is TRBV19, the J gene TRBJ2-7; a weak D match, TRBD1 (6 bases). V lost 7 bases and J lost 1, with 17 bases in between. This CDR3 is 15 amino acids long. Germline CDR1 reads LNHDA; CDR2 reads SQIVND (reference sequence). CDR3 in amino acids: CASTQGGHLSYEQYF. The CDR3 coding sequence is TGTGCCAGTACTCAAGGGGGACATCTATCCTACGAGCAGTACTTC.

The chain employs TRBV15 and TRBJ2-4, with D maybe TRBD1 (6 bases). This CDR3 is built from 16 residues. Germline V gene sequence: CDR1 LNHNV, CDR2 YYDKDF (reference sequence). V lost 3 bases, J lost 3 bases, and 15 bases lay in between. The CDR3 here is CATSRAGARGKNIQYF. DNA of the CDR3: TGTGCCACCAGCAGGGCAGGGGCGAGGGGCAAAAACATTCAGTACTTC. Based on the CDR3 plus reference TRBV15 and TRBJ2-4, the full variable domain is DAMVIQNPRYQVTQFGKPVTLSCSQTLNHNVMYWYQQKSSQAPKLLFHYYDKDFNNEADTPDNFQSRRPNTSFCFLDIRSPGLGDTAMYLCATSRAGARGKNIQYFGAGTRLSVL.

This chain links TRBV29-1 with TRBJ2-2; D gene unclear. Per the germline V gene, CDR1 is SQVTM and CDR2 is ANQGSEA. The CDR3 runs 12 residues. V lost 1 base and J 6 bases, leaving 6 bases between the germline ends. The CDR3 DNA reads TGCAGCGTTGAAGGTGTCCCCGGGGAGCTGTTTTTT. It specifies CSVEGVPGELFF.

This clone was found once. V gene TRBV7-3 combines with J gene TRBJ2-7, with TRBD2 matching over 7 bases. V dropped 1 base and J dropped 6; count of bases not matched to a gene: 9. CDR1 and CDR2 (germline): SGHTA, FQGTGA. This CDR3 has 15 amino acids. CDR3: CASSLMDAGEGEQYF. Here the CDR3 DNA reads TGTGCCAGCAGCTTAATGGATGCGGGAGAAGGCGAGCAGTACTTC.

This chain links TRBV5-1 with TRBJ2-1; D ambiguous. Trimming pared 1 base from V and 0 bases from J, leaving 11 bases between. The CDR3 runs to 16 residues. Germline-derived CDR1 and CDR2 are SGHRS and YFSETQ. This chain's CDR3 is CASSLRQTSSYNEQFF. The CDR3 coding sequence is TGCGCCAGCAGCTTGCGCCAAACGAGCTCCTACAATGAGCAGTTCTTC.

The chain employs TRBV7-9 and TRBJ2-1, with 12 bases aligning to TRBD2. V shed 0 bases, J shed 5 bases, and the junction held 5 bases outside the gene matches. The CDR3 consists of 17 residues. The germline V gene encodes CDR1 SEHNR and CDR2 FQNEAQ (reference sequence). CDR3 bases: TGTGCCAGCAGCTTAGCCCGGACTAGCGGGACACACAATGAGCAGTTCTTC. This gives the protein CASSLARTSGTHNEQFF.

This chain connects TRBV2 to TRBJ2-5; D gene uncertain. This CDR3 has 13 amino acids. The ends were cut back, 4 bases at V and 2 bases at J, with 8 bases in the middle. CDR1 is SNHLY, CDR2 FYNNEI, per germline. The CDR3 DNA follows: TGTGCCAGCAGTGTTGGCTATCAAGAGACCCAGTACTTC. Amino acids: CASSVGYQETQYF.

V gene TRBV5-1 combines with J gene TRBJ1-1; D gene unclear. Germline V lookup: CDR1 SGHRS, CDR2 YFSETQ. The CDR3 is 15 amino acids. Trimming shortened V by 0 bases and J by 0 bases, and 9 bases separated the two germline ends. CDR3 residues: CASSLAPGLNTEAFF. CDR3 nucleotides: TGCGCCAGCAGCTTGGCCCCGGGTTTGAACACTGAAGCTTTCTTT. Drawing the rest from reference TRBV5-1 and TRBJ1-1, the complete variable domain is KAGVTQTPRYLIKTRGQQVTLSCSPISGHRSVSWYQQTPGQGLQFLFEYFSETQRNKGNFPGRFSGRQFSNSRSEMNVSTLELGDSALYLCASSLAPGLNTEAFFGQGTRLTVV.

The chain couples TRBV29-1 to TRBJ1-1; 12 bases line up with TRBD1. The CDR3 sequence is 13 residues long. From germline, CDR1 is SQVTM and CDR2 ANQGSEA. V dropped 3 bases and J dropped 6; count of bases not matched to a gene: 2. The CDR3 DNA is TGCAGCGTTGAGGGACAGGGGGCATCTGAAGCTTTCTTT. Translating gives CSVEGQGASEAFF. The entire variable domain, with the rest obtained from reference TRBV29-1 and TRBJ1-1, is as follows: SAVISQKPSRDICQRGTSLTIQCQVDSQVTMMFWYRQQPGQSLTLIATANQGSEATYESGFVIDKFPISRPNLTFSTLTVSNMSPEDSSIYLCSVEGQGASEAFFGQGTRLTVV.

This clone has just a few counts. The V and J genes are TRBV5-6 and TRBJ1-1; D is possibly TRBD1 (6 bases). V was clipped by 1 base and J by 5 bases, with 12 bases between them. CDR3 size: 14 residues. CDR1 is SGHDT, CDR2 YYEEEE, per germline. CDR3 protein: CASSLIQGGTEAFF. DNA of the CDR3: TGTGCCAGCAGCTTGATACAGGGAGGAACTGAAGCTTTCTTT.

V is TRBV6-5 and J is TRBJ1-2; TRBD1 agrees at 10 bases. Germline V gene data show CDR1 as MNHEY and CDR2 as SVGAGI. The length of the CDR3 is 14 residues. Trimming removed 0 bases from V and 7 bases from J; junction bases left unmatched: 2. The CDR3 loop reads CASSYSRDRGGYTF. The DNA of the CDR3 is TGTGCCAGCAGTTACTCGAGGGACAGGGGTGGCTACACCTTC.